These T cell receptor beta chains were read from a single sample in a study of memory CD4+ T cells and cytomegalovirus serostatus. TCRdb's table, derived via immunoSEQ multiplex PCR, lists solely in-frame clones and lacks some. The sample shows about 40,000 clones, about three quarters of them seen only once. What was sequenced was memory CD4+ T cells from blood. The source of these receptors is an adult in good health and CMV-seronegative. Each CDR3 is given with its conserved first and last residue. A D gene is named only where the DNA matches it firmly. Size tells how often a clone was seen (once, few, many) or the class of an expanded clone, and some rows leave it out.

clone_size	v_call	d_call	j_call	cdr3_nt	cdr3_aa
NA	TRBV2	NA	TRBJ1-6	TGTGCCAGCAGTGGTAATTCACCCCTCCACTTT	CASSGNSPLHF
NA	TRBV11-2	TRBD1	TRBJ1-1	TGTGCCAGCAGACCACCGGGACAGAGAAACACTGAAGCTTTCTTT	CASRPPGQRNTEAFF
NA	TRBV5-6	NA	TRBJ1-3	TGTGCCAGCAGCTTTACAGGGAGCTCTGGAAACACCATATATTTT	CASSFTGSSGNTIYF
NA	TRBV6-1	TRBD1	TRBJ2-1	TGTGCCAGCAGGGACAGGGGACGGGGCAATGAGCAGTTCTTC	CASRDRGRGNEQFF
NA	TRBV7-2	TRBD2	TRBJ2-1	TGTGCCAGCAGCTTAGCGCTAGCGGGGGGGCCTTACAATGAGCAGTTCTTC	CASSLALAGGPYNEQFF
once	TRBV5-6	TRBD2	TRBJ2-5	TGTGCCAGCACCCCGGGACTAGTTGGTGAGACCCAGTACTTC	CASTPGLVGETQYF
NA	TRBV6-1	NA	TRBJ2-3	TGTGCCAGCACAGAGACAGATACGCAGTATTTT	CASTETDTQYF
NA	TRBV9	NA	TRBJ2-3	TGTGCCAGCAGCGGCGGACAGCGCAACACAGATACGCAGTATTTT	CASSGGQRNTDTQYF
few	TRBV4-2	NA	TRBJ1-2	TGTGCCAGCAGCCCAGGGGATCCCTATGGCTACACCTTC	CASSPGDPYGYTF
NA	TRBV29-1	NA	TRBJ2-5	TGCAGCGTGACCCGACAGGCCTCCCAAGAGACCCAGTACTTC	CSVTRQASQETQYF
once	TRBV7-9	TRBD1	TRBJ1-1	TGTGCCACCGAGGGGGCATCGAACACTGAAGCTTTCTTT	CATEGASNTEAFF
few	TRBV28	TRBD1	TRBJ1-4	TGTGCCAGTACAGGGGGACGAGAAAAACTGTTTTTT	CASTGGREKLFF
NA	TRBV4-2	NA	TRBJ1-1	TGTGCCAGCAGCCCCAGGAACAGTCGGACTGAAGCTTTCTTT	CASSPRNSRTEAFF
NA	TRBV4-2	TRBD2	TRBJ2-1	TGTGCCAGCAGCCAAGCCCGACTAGCGGGGGGAGGGAACGGTGAGCAGTTCTTC	CASSQARLAGGGNGEQFF
once	TRBV5-1	NA	TRBJ1-2	TGCGCCAGCAGCTTGGCAGACAGTAGTAACTATGGCTACACCTTC	CASSLADSSNYGYTF
NA	TRBV5-6	NA	TRBJ1-5	TGTGCCAGCAGCTTGTATCTGCAAGCTAATCAGCCCCAGCATTTT	CASSLYLQANQPQHF
NA	TRBV18	NA	TRBJ1-4	TGTGCCAGCTCACCAGGGTTGAGGGAAAAACTGTTTTTT	CASSPGLREKLFF
NA	TRBV28	NA	TRBJ1-2	TGTGCCAGCAGTTCCCTACTTAACTATGGCTACACCTTC	CASSSLLNYGYTF
NA	TRBV7-9	NA	TRBJ1-1	TGTGCCAGCAGCCCAGGCGGGGGTGAGGCGACTGAAGCTTTCTTT	CASSPGGGEATEAFF
NA	TRBV5-1	NA	TRBJ2-1	TGCGCCAGCAGCTTGGTTCGCGAGCAGTTCTTC	CASSLVREQFF
few	TRBV5-4	TRBD2	TRBJ2-7	TGTGCCAGCAGCAAGACTAGCGGGGCGACCTACGAGCAGTACTTC	CASSKTSGATYEQYF
NA	TRBV30	NA	TRBJ1-3	TGTGCCAGATCGACGGAAGGAAACACCATATATTTT	CARSTEGNTIYF
NA	TRBV7-9	TRBD1	TRBJ1-5	TGTGCCAGCAGCCTGGACAGGGGCGATCAGCCCCAGCATTTT	CASSLDRGDQPQHF
once	TRBV5-1	NA	TRBJ1-3	TGCGCCAGCAGCTTGACGGGAGCAGGGGCTGGAAACACCATATATTTT	CASSLTGAGAGNTIYF
NA	TRBV30	TRBD2	TRBJ2-7	TGTGCCTGGAGCGGACTAGCGGGGGTCGGCGGCGAGCAGTACTTC	CAWSGLAGVGGEQYF
NA	TRBV30	NA	TRBJ1-5	TGTGCCTGGAGTGCTACAGGTAGGGGGTCGGCCCAGCATTTT	CAWSATGRGSAQHF
NA	TRBV6-1	NA	TRBJ1-2	TGTGCCAGCAGTGGACAGATTACCCATGGCTACACCTTC	CASSGQITHGYTF
NA	TRBV5-1	NA	TRBJ2-2	TGCGCCAGCAGCTCCCCGGGGGTCGGCACCGGGGAGCTGTTTTTT	CASSSPGVGTGELFF
NA	TRBV5-1	TRBD1	TRBJ2-3	TGCGCCAGCAGCCCGGGGACAGTTGATACGCAGTATTTT	CASSPGTVDTQYF
few	TRBV6-4	TRBD1	TRBJ2-3	TGTGCCAGCCGACAGGGGGCCGGAGATACGCAGTATTTT	CASRQGAGDTQYF
NA	TRBV5-4	NA	TRBJ2-5	TGTGCCATCCCCGGGTCCGGGACCCAGTACTTC	CAIPGSGTQYF
NA	TRBV11-3	NA	TRBJ2-1	TGTGCCAGCAGCTTAGCAAGGGGTGAGAATGAGCAGTTCTTC	CASSLARGENEQFF
NA	TRBV29-1	NA	TRBJ1-1	TGCAGCGTACGCGAATCCGGGACTGAAGCTTTCTTT	CSVRESGTEAFF
NA	TRBV6-4	TRBD1	TRBJ1-1	TGTGCCAGCACACCCGGGACAGGTCTTGTATCGATAAACACTGAAGCTTTCTTT	CASTPGTGLVSINTEAFF
NA	TRBV7-2	NA	TRBJ1-3	TGTGCCAGCAGTAGAATCCAGGGGTCGTCTGGAAACACCATATATTTT	CASSRIQGSSGNTIYF
once	TRBV4-2	TRBD2	TRBJ2-3	TGTGCCAGCAGCCAAGTAGGACTAGCGGGGGCCAGCACAGATACGCAGTATTTT	CASSQVGLAGASTDTQYF
NA	TRBV6-1	TRBD1	TRBJ1-2	TGTGCCAGCAGTGAAGGGACAGGGTTTAACTATGGCTACACCTTC	CASSEGTGFNYGYTF
few	TRBV6-1	NA	TRBJ1-1	TGTGCCAGCAGTGAAAGACGCCAGGCCGGAAAAGCTTTCTTT	CASSERRQAGKAFF
NA	TRBV4-2	NA	TRBJ2-5	TGTGCCAGCAGCGGACGGTTGGCAGAGACCCAGTACTTC	CASSGRLAETQYF
few	TRBV19	NA	TRBJ1-5	TGTGCCAGTAGTATCATATTAGGTTACAATCAGCCCCAGCATTTT	CASSIILGYNQPQHF
NA	TRBV6-1	TRBD2	TRBJ2-5	TGTGCCAGCAGTGAAGCGCGTAGCGGGGGACCCCACCAAGAGACCCAGTACTTC	CASSEARSGGPHQETQYF
few	TRBV5-1	NA	TRBJ2-1	TGCGCCAGCAGCGAAGGACAGGGAGGGTTGGATGAGCAGTTCTTC	CASSEGQGGLDEQFF
NA	TRBV5-6	NA	TRBJ2-1	TGTGCCAGCAGCTTGAAAGGAGGTACCCCCCATGAGCAGTTCTTC	CASSLKGGTPHEQFF
NA	TRBV7-3	NA	TRBJ2-6	TGTGCCAGCAGGGACTCTGGGGCCAACGTCCTGACTTTC	CASRDSGANVLTF
NA	TRBV6-1	NA	TRBJ2-7	TGTGCCAGCACGTCGGGGAGCTCCTACGAGCAGTACTTC	CASTSGSSYEQYF